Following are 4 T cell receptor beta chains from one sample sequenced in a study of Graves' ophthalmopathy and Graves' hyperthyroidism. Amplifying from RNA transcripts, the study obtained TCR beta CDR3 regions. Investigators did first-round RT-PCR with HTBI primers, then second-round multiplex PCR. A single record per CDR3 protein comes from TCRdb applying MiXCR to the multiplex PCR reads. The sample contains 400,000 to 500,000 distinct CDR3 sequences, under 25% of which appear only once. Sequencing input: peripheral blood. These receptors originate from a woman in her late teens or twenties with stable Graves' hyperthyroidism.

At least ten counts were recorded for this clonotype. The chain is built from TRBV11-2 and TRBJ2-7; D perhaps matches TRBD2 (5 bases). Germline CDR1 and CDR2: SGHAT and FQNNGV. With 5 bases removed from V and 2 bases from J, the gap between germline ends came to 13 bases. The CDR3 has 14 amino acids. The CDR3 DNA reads TGTGCCAGCAGCCCTAACCACGGGGCCTACGAGCAGTACTTC. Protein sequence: CASSPNHGAYEQYF.

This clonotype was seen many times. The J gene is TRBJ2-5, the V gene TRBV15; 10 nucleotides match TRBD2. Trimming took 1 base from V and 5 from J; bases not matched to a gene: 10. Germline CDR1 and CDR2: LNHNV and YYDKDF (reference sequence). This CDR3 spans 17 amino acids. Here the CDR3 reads CATSRVQREGNAETQYF. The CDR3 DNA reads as TGTGCCACCAGCAGAGTACAGCGGGAGGGGAATGCGGAGACCCAGTACTTC.

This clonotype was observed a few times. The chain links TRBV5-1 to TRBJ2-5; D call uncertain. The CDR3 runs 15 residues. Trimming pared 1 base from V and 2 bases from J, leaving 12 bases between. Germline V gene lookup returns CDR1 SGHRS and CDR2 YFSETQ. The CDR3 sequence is CASSLLFQLQETQYF. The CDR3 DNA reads TGCGCCAGCAGCTTGTTGTTTCAGCTACAAGAGACCCAGTACTTC.

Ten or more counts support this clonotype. The CDR3, as DNA: TGTGCCAGCAGCCAATCGCCGCGAAAGGGGCTCCACGAGCAGTACTTC. It codes for CASSQSPRKGLHEQYF. V and J are TRBV3-1 and TRBJ2-7; tentative D call: TRBD1 (5 bases). From germline, CDR1 is LGHDT and CDR2 YNNKEL (reference sequence). This CDR3 contains 16 residues. With 2 bases removed from V and 5 bases from J, the gap between germline ends came to 19 bases.